This T cell receptor beta chain is drawn from a study of blood T cell repertoires in COVID-19. Study details: PBMCs, B-cell-depleted T cells, or T cells were the source of the cDNA or gDNA that made up the material.

V trimming: 5 bases; J trimming: 3 bases; junction bases outside the gene matches: 5. The germline gives CDR1 SGHTA, CDR2 FQGTGA. The CDR3 has 15 amino acids. As originally analysed: Counts of nucleated cells, estimated from reference gene primer amplification, were obtained. Assay: immunoSEQ multiplex PCR; the TCRdb copy retains only in-frame clones and omits some. Clonal size and the V and J genes are those of that table, whereas D and trimming came from the DNA. The table shows some 120,000 clones, with 70% to 85% occurring only once. This TCR was sampled from a man in his 70s with active or convalescent COVID-19. Sequencing was carried out using peripheral blood. The chain recombines TRBV7-3 with TRBJ2-1, with 9 positions matching TRBD1. The CDR3 nucleotides are TGTGCCAGCAGCGGTGACAGGGGGGGCTACAATGAGCAGTTCTTC. This sequence encodes CASSGDRGGYNEQFF. The variable domain in full, completed from reference TRBV7-3 and TRBJ2-1, reads GAGVSQTPSNKVTEKGKYVELRCDPISGHTALYWYRQSLGQGPEFLIYFQGTGAADDSGLPNDRFFAVRPEGSVSTLKIQRTERGDSAVYLCASSGDRGGYNEQFFGPGTRLTVL.